Each of the 27 T cell receptor beta chains below was sequenced from the same sample in a study of blood T cell repertoires in COVID-19. The assay was immunoSEQ multiplex PCR, and TCRdb's table has in-frame clones only and misses some. This sample has about 170,000 clones; 92% occur once, and the top ten carry approximately 4.9%. The sequencing sample was made of peripheral blood. Receptors originate from a man aged 25 to 40 with COVID-19, enrolled during active disease.

V and J are TRBV21-1 and TRBJ2-7; no DNA check was done on the table's D call, TRBD2. TRBV21-1 is designated a pseudogene. The CDR3 sequence is 17 residues long. The CDR3 region has the DNA TGTGCCAGCAGCTCCCGGGGGGGGATTAGCGATTCCTACGAGCAGTACTTC. Protein sequence: CASSSRGGISDSYEQYF.

This chain connects TRBV7-2 to TRBJ2-7; 10 positions match TRBD1. Germline CDR1 reads SGHTA; CDR2 reads FQGNSA. The CDR3 has 15 amino acids. Trimming took 2 bases from V and 4 from J; bases not matched to a gene: 5. CDR3 sequence reads: CASSLTRTGGYEQYF. The DNA of the CDR3 is TGTGCCAGCAGCTTAACAAGGACAGGGGGTTACGAGCAGTACTTC. Using reference TRBV7-2 and TRBJ2-7 for the parts outside the CDR3, the full variable domain is GAGVSQSPSNKVTEKGKDVELRCDPISGHTALYWYRQSLGQGLEFLIYFQGNSAPDKSGLPSDRFSAERTGGSVSTLTIQRTQQEDSAVYLCASSLTRTGGYEQYFGPGTRLTVT.

The chain combines TRBV7-2 with TRBJ2-5; the D gene is possibly TRBD2 (7 bases). This CDR3 contains 14 residues. Trimming cost V 5 bases and J 5 bases, with 15 bases left between them. The germline V gene has CDR1 SGHTA and CDR2 FQGNSA. CDR3 sequence reads: CASSPHGGRETQYF. The CDR3 nucleotides are TGTGCCAGCAGCCCCCACGGGGGGCGGGAGACCCAGTACTTC.

This clone was counted once. The chain carries TRBV7-9 and TRBJ2-1; D unresolved. Trimming removed 8 bases at V and 3 bases at J, with 17 bases between. There are 15 residues in the CDR3. Germline values: CDR1 SEHNR, CDR2 FQNEAQ (reference sequence). CDR3 sequence (DNA): TGTGCCAGCCCATCTGAGGCTGGCTTCTACAATGAGCAGTTCTTC. Translating it yields CASPSEAGFYNEQFF.

This rearrangement joins TRBV5-1 to TRBJ2-5, with 12 bases that match TRBD2. The CDR3 is made up of 14 amino acids. Per the germline V gene, CDR1 is SGHRS and CDR2 is YFSETQ. V dropped 5 bases and J dropped 5; count of bases not matched to a gene: 4. The CDR3 DNA reads as TGCGCCAGCAGGACTAGCGGGGGTTCGGAGACCCAGTACTTC. Translated: CASRTSGGSETQYF. Complete variable domain (other parts from reference TRBV5-1 and TRBJ2-5): KAGVTQTPRYLIKTRGQQVTLSCSPISGHRSVSWYQQTPGQGLQFLFEYFSETQRNKGNFPGRFSGRQFSNSRSEMNVSTLELGDSALYLCASRTSGGSETQYFGPGTRLLVL.

V gene TRBV27 combines with J gene TRBJ1-1, with D tentatively TRBD1 (6 bases). CDR1 MNHEY and CDR2 SMNVEV come from the germline V gene (reference sequence). The ends were cut back, 0 bases at V and 10 bases at J, with 15 bases in the middle. The CDR3 is made up of 14 amino acids. The CDR3 loop is CASSLSVEGGRAFF. The CDR3 coding sequence is TGTGCCAGCAGTTTATCCGTGGAGGGGGGGCGAGCTTTCTTT.

This chain joins TRBV6-5 and TRBJ2-1; D possibly corresponds to TRBD2 (6 bases). The germline V gene has CDR1 MNHEY and CDR2 SVGAGI. The CDR3 is made up of 15 amino acids. Trimming left V 4 bases short and J 7 bases short, with 17 bases between. The CDR3 bases are TGTGCCAGCAGTTCCCGGACTAACCGTGGGAATGAGCAGTTCTTC. Residues: CASSSRTNRGNEQFF.

The chain employs TRBV7-2 and TRBJ2-3, with D unresolved. The CDR3 spans 12 residues. Trimming stripped 5 bases from V and 0 bases from J, with 3 bases between. Looked up from germline, CDR1 is SGHTA and CDR2 is FQGNSA. The CDR3 nucleotides read TGTGCCAGCAGCCCTAGCACAGATACGCAGTATTTT. It is translated as CASSPSTDTQYF.

This clone was seen just once. The gene calls are TRBV19 and TRBJ2-2, with D hard to call. The CDR3 runs 12 residues. V lost 5 bases and J 4 bases, leaving 5 bases between the germline ends. Germline V CDR1 and CDR2: LNHDA, SQIVND (reference sequence). This chain's CDR3 is CASSVRTGELFF. The CDR3 DNA is TGTGCCAGTAGTGTCCGCACCGGGGAGCTGTTTTTT.

The chain couples TRBV5-1 to TRBJ2-1; 7 bases align to TRBD1. V shed 2 bases, J shed 4 bases, and the junction held 0 bases outside the gene matches. Germline V gene lookup returns CDR1 SGHRS and CDR2 YFSETQ. CDR3 size: 13 residues. The CDR3 nucleotides read TGCGCCAGCAGCTTACAGGGGTACAATGAGCAGTTCTTC. Translating gives CASSLQGYNEQFF.

The chain couples TRBV18 to TRBJ2-1; 9 nucleotides line up with TRBD2. This CDR3 comprises 15 residues. The V and J ends lost 3 bases and 5 bases, in that order; junction bases with no gene match: 5. Germline loops: CDR1 KGHSH, CDR2 LQKENI. CDR3 amino acids: CASSPRAGGDNEQFF. In nucleotides, the CDR3 is TGTGCCAGCTCACCTCGAGCGGGGGGCGACAATGAGCAGTTCTTC.

The V gene is TRBV29-1, the J gene TRBJ1-2; 7 nucleotides line up with TRBD1. V dropped 3 bases and J dropped 3; count of bases not matched to a gene: 4. The germline V gene encodes CDR1 SQVTM and CDR2 ANQGSEA. The CDR3 length is 13 residues. CDR3 bases: TGCAGCGTTGATGTCAGGGGGGACTATGGCTACACCTTC. Its translation: CSVDVRGDYGYTF.

The table lists this clone with a count of one. The chain couples TRBV10-3 to TRBJ1-5, with no clear D. This CDR3 region has 14 residues. Germline V lookup: CDR1 ENHRY, CDR2 SYGVKD. V gave up 0 bases and J gave up 4 bases, with 7 bases separating them. For the CDR3, the DNA is TGTGCCATCAGTGAGTCGGAGTGGAATCAGCCCCAGCATTTT. Residues: CAISESEWNQPQHF.

This chain connects TRBV5-1 to TRBJ1-3; D ambiguous. Germline CDR1 SGHRS, CDR2 YFSETQ. V was clipped by 4 bases and J by 4 bases, with 9 bases between them. This CDR3 has 13 amino acids. CDR3 coding DNA: TGCGCCAGCAGCCCTACTTTGGGAAACACCATATATTTT. Amino acids: CASSPTLGNTIYF.

There are a few counts of this clone. The chain links TRBV6-5 to TRBJ1-1; TRBD1 is a possible D gene (6 bases). In germline, CDR1 is MNHEY, CDR2 SVGAGI. Trimming stripped 8 bases from V and 2 bases from J, with 15 bases between. There are 14 residues in the CDR3. This chain's CDR3 is CASGESDRNTEAFF. The CDR3 bases are TGTGCCAGCGGGGAATCGGACAGAAACACTGAAGCTTTCTTT.

The rearrangement uses TRBV13 and TRBJ2-1; 13 nucleotides match TRBD2. The V gene end was trimmed by 4 bases and the J gene end by 6 bases; junction bases not matched to a gene: 3. Germline V gene sequence: CDR1 PRHDT, CDR2 FYEKMQ (reference sequence). The CDR3 length is 15 residues. The CDR3: CASSWGLAGPNEQFF. The DNA for the CDR3 is TGTGCCAGCAGCTGGGGACTAGCGGGGCCCAATGAGCAGTTCTTC.

The V and J genes are TRBV6-2 or TRBV6-3 and TRBJ2-7; TRBD2 agrees at 11 bases. Germline V CDR1 and CDR2: MNHEY, SVGEGT. V was clipped by 4 bases and J by 0 bases; unmatched bases: 5. CDR3 length: 16 amino acids. The CDR3 loop reads CASSSGLAESSYEQYF. DNA for the CDR3: TGTGCCAGCAGTTCGGGACTAGCGGAGTCCTCCTACGAGCAGTACTTC.

CDR3 in DNA: TGTGCCAGCGCAAGGTGGAGGAGCTCCTACAATGAGCAGTTCTTC. Translated, it gives CASARWRSSYNEQFF. This chain uses TRBV28 with TRBJ2-1, with D possibly TRBD2 on 5 matching bases. The V gene lost 8 bases and the J gene lost 0 bases, with 14 bases spanning the gap. The CDR3 runs to 15 residues. From germline, CDR1 is MDHEN and CDR2 SYDVKM.

The V call is TRBV11-2, the J call TRBJ2-2; 8 bases are a match to TRBD1. After removal of 5 bases from V and 1 base from J, the junction contained 9 bases not matched to a gene. The CDR3 sequence is 17 residues long. The V gene's germline CDR1 is SGHAT and CDR2 FQNNGV. In nucleotides, the CDR3 is TGTGCCAGCAGCCCCCGGACAGGGAAGGTGAACACCGGGGAGCTGTTTTTT. Amino acid sequence: CASSPRTGKVNTGELFF.

The chain uses TRBV4-3 and TRBJ1-2, with D possibly TRBD1 on 6 matching bases. The CDR3 runs 15 residues. The germline V gene encodes CDR1 LGHNA and CDR2 YSLEER. Deletions cut 6 bases from V and 5 bases from J, with 19 bases between. CDR3 bases: TGCGCCAGCAGTCAGGGCCCCACAGGGAGTTATGGCTACACCTTC. This gives the protein CASSQGPTGSYGYTF.

The chain recombines TRBV30 with TRBJ1-2; TRBD1 might be the D (6 bases). The CDR3 loop spans 13 amino acids. Germline values: CDR1 GTSNPN, CDR2 SVGIG (reference sequence). Trimming stripped 2 bases from V and 8 bases from J, with 15 bases between. CDR3 protein: CAWSMQGSLGYTF. The DNA of the CDR3 is TGTGCCTGGAGTATGCAGGGGTCCCTAGGCTACACCTTC.

The genes are TRBV7-9 and TRBJ1-5, with TRBD1 as a possible D gene (6 bases). Deletions cut 5 bases from V and 0 bases from J, with 8 bases between. The V gene's germline CDR1 is SEHNR and CDR2 FQNEAQ (reference sequence). CDR3 length: 14 residues. In DNA form, the CDR3 reads TGTGCCAGCAGCCAGGGGTTTAGCAATCAGCCCCAGCATTTT. This gives the protein CASSQGFSNQPQHF.

This sequence joins TRBV7-8 and TRBJ1-2; 7 bases fit TRBD1. V gave up 1 base and J gave up 7 bases; unmatched junction bases: 6. Per germline, CDR1 SGHVS and CDR2 FQNEAQ. This CDR3 is 14 amino acids long. CDR3 sequence (DNA): TGTGCCAGCAGCTTAGTCGGCAGGGGGTTTGGCTACACCTTC. It encodes CASSLVGRGFGYTF.

The CDR3 DNA is TGTGCCAGCAGTTCGACAGGGGGCGCCCACACTGAAGCTTTCTTT. Protein: CASSSTGGAHTEAFF. The chain is built from TRBV27 and TRBJ1-1; 10 positions agree with TRBD1. Germline trimming cut 4 bases from V and 3 bases from J; bases unmatched to any gene: 5. This CDR3 is 15 amino acids long. Germline values: CDR1 MNHEY, CDR2 SMNVEV (reference sequence).

The rearrangement uses TRBV7-2 and TRBJ2-5, with TRBD2 matching over 14 bases. The CDR3 is made up of 15 amino acids. V trimming: 5 bases; J trimming: 4 bases; junction bases outside the gene matches: 3. Germline loops: CDR1 SGHTA, CDR2 FQGNSA. CDR3 amino acids: CASSQTSGRVETQYF. DNA for the CDR3: TGTGCCAGCAGCCAGACTAGCGGGAGGGTAGAGACCCAGTACTTC.

The genes are TRBV5-5 and TRBJ1-2; perhaps TRBD1 as D (6 bases). Per germline, CDR1 SGHKS and CDR2 YYEKEE (reference sequence). Trimming took off 0 bases at V and 8 bases at J, with 14 bases between the two ends. The CDR3 has 14 residues. This chain's CDR3 is CASSLDGWGQGYTF. CDR3 in DNA: TGTGCCAGCAGCTTGGATGGGTGGGGGCAGGGCTACACCTTC.

The V and J genes are TRBV29-1 and TRBJ1-3; TRBD1 is a possible D gene (6 bases). The CDR3 is 13 residues long. The V and J ends lost 3 bases and 5 bases respectively, with 11 bases between them. Germline loops: CDR1 SQVTM, CDR2 ANQGSEA. Here the CDR3 DNA reads TGCAGCGTTGACCGTCAGGGGCGAAACACCATATATTTT. Its protein product is CSVDRQGRNTIYF.